The clone carrying this TCR beta chain appeared many times. The data were taken from a study of molecular identifiers for immune sequencing clone quantification. TCRdb redid the calling of the PCR reads with MiXCR, one entry per CDR3 protein. The table records 460,000 or so distinct CDR3 sequences, 25% of them present only once. The CDR3 loop spans 16 amino acids. Germline-derived CDR1 and CDR2 are DFQATT and SNEGSKA (reference sequence). Trimming took off 6 bases at V and 0 bases at J, with 21 bases between the two ends. Sequenced input: naive CD8+ T cells from blood, with Jurkat cell RNA spiked in. Specified subset: FACS-sorted CD8+CD4-CCR7+CD45RA+ naive T cells. This TCR came from a human donor in good health. Some libraries in this study had Jurkat cell RNA spiked in. The V call is TRBV20-1, the J call TRBJ2-7; D is possibly TRBD1 (6 bases). The CDR3 DNA reads as TGCAGTGCAAGAAGTATTTCCGGGACAAGCTCCTACGAGCAGTACTTC. Translated, it gives CSARSISGTSSYEQYF.